This T cell receptor (beta chain) was observed in a study of blood T cells in healthy people across ages. The donors, all healthy, were Caucasians living in Russia, aged about 6 to 90. A sample-barcoded 5' primer and a J-beta primer mix were used in a second PCR of about 7 to 11 cycles. Each CDR3 protein gets one entry after TCRdb re-called the 5' RACE reads with MiXCR. The sample includes more than 450,000 distinct CDR3 sequences, roughly a quarter of them seen just once. The V end was cut by 4 bases, the J end by 9 bases, with 23 bases between. The CDR3 length is 15 residues. Germline V gene lookup returns CDR1 SGHRS and CDR2 YFSETQ. Another study also made use of these data, one on T cells of mothers and their children. This second report adds: Nine systemically healthy Caucasian donors: three mothers, six children. Among related mother-child pairs, overlap was slightly higher than in unrelated pairs, though not significantly.

Material for sequencing was blood. This chain joins TRBV5-1 and TRBJ2-7; maybe TRBD2 (7 bases). This sequence was found in a boy younger than 10 in good health. CDR3 sequence reads: CASSPRAGAYTSQYF. CDR3 bases: TGCGCCAGCAGCCCCCGGGCGGGGGCGTACACGTCGCAGTACTTC.